Each of the 24 T cell receptor beta chains below was sequenced from the same sample in a study of shared clonotypes between healthy human individuals. CD45RO-negative, CCR7-positively selected cells formed the naive CD8 fraction, excluding terminally differentiated effector memory CD45RA+ cells. The method was immunoSEQ multiplex PCR; TCRdb's version includes in-frame clones alone and lacks a portion of them. The sample holds about 550,000 clones, roughly 96% seen once. The sample consisted of naive CD8+ T cells sorted from blood. These receptors all come from a woman in her twenties or thirties in good health.

The chain has TRBV7-8 and TRBJ2-7; D not certain. Per germline, CDR1 SGHVS and CDR2 FQNEAQ. The CDR3 loop spans 15 amino acids. V was shortened by 2 bases and J by 9 bases, with 20 bases between the two germline ends. For the CDR3, the DNA is TGTGCCAGCAGCTTATCCCTGAACATGCCCCTAGGGCAGTACTTC. It specifies CASSLSLNMPLGQYF.

This chain links TRBV13 with TRBJ2-2, with D unclear. CDR3 length: 13 residues. V was clipped by 3 bases and J by 6 bases, with 8 bases between them. Germline values: CDR1 PRHDT, CDR2 FYEKMQ (reference sequence). The CDR3 DNA reads TGTGCCAGCAGCTTCTCTGTCGCCGGGGAGCTGTTTTTT. Its translation: CASSFSVAGELFF. Combining the CDR3 with reference TRBV13 and TRBJ2-2 gives the whole variable domain AAGVIQSPRHLIKEKRETATLKCYPIPRHDTVYWYQQGPGQDPQFLISFYEKMQSDKGSIPDRFSAQQFSDYHSELNMSSLELGDSALYFCASSFSVAGELFFGEGSRLTVL.

This clone appeared once. The CDR3 sequence is CASSQTGDSYNEQFF. The CDR3 nucleotides are TGTGCCAGCAGTCAGACAGGGGACTCCTACAATGAGCAGTTCTTC. This chain links TRBV7-6 with TRBJ2-1; 8 bases agree with TRBD1. This CDR3 has 15 amino acids. J gave up 0 bases and V 6 bases, and 4 bases lay outside the gene matches. The germline CDR1 and CDR2 sequences are SGHVS and FNYEAQ.

The table lists this clone with a count of one. Written as DNA, the CDR3 is TGTGCAGTAGGGGGAGGGGCGGTTGGCAATCAGCCCCAGCATTTT. It is translated as CAVGGGAVGNQPQHF. The genes are TRBV6-6 and TRBJ1-5; the D gene is possibly TRBD1 (6 bases). The CDR3 sequence is 15 residues long. Germline V gene lookup returns CDR1 MNHNY and CDR2 SVGAGI (reference sequence).

The gene calls are TRBV10-2 and TRBJ1-3; D perhaps matches TRBD1 (5 bases). CDR3 length equals 14 residues. Germline-derived CDR1 and CDR2 are WSHSY and SAAADI. Trimming cost V 3 bases and J 3 bases, with 9 bases left between them. CDR3 protein: CASSEMQGGNTIYF. CDR3 nucleotide sequence: TGCGCCAGCAGTGAAATGCAGGGTGGAAACACCATATATTTT.

A remark on this clone: This sample includes further DNA sequences coding for the same CDR3. The chain is built from TRBV27 and TRBJ2-3; D is uncertain. V lost 3 bases to trimming and J lost 4 bases, with 5 bases between them. Germline loops: CDR1 MNHEY, CDR2 SMNVEV (reference sequence). CDR3 length: 12 residues. The CDR3 region is CASSFLSDTQYF. The CDR3 nucleotides read TGTGCCAGCAGTTTTTTATCAGATACGCAGTATTTT.

This clone has only one observation. The chain combines TRBV11-2 with TRBJ2-5; TRBD2 agrees at 16 bases. Germline CDR1 and CDR2: SGHAT and FQNNGV. This CDR3 contains 18 residues. V shed 6 bases, J shed 2 bases, and the junction held 9 bases outside the gene matches. The CDR3 sequence is CASRATGTSGRGQETQYF. The CDR3, as DNA: TGTGCCAGCAGAGCCACCGGGACTAGCGGGAGGGGGCAAGAGACCCAGTACTTC.

This chain connects TRBV18 to TRBJ2-7; 7 bases are shared with TRBD2. This CDR3 spans 16 amino acids. V trimming: 5 bases; J trimming: 4 bases; junction bases outside the gene matches: 14. Germline CDR1 reads KGHSH; CDR2 reads LQKENI. CDR3 sequence reads: CASSAGTSARPYEQYF. The CDR3, as DNA: TGTGCCAGCTCAGCAGGTACTAGCGCAAGACCTTACGAGCAGTACTTC.

This chain links TRBV13 with TRBJ2-1; D unclear. Trimming left V 1 base short and J 3 bases short, with 13 bases between. CDR1 and CDR2 from the germline V gene are PRHDT and FYEKMQ (reference sequence). The CDR3 length is 16 residues. The CDR3 here is CASSLVTNALYNEQFF. The CDR3 coding sequence is TGTGCCAGCAGCTTAGTTACAAACGCCCTCTACAATGAGCAGTTCTTC.

This chain connects TRBV7-8 to TRBJ1-2; D gene uncertain. Germline loops: CDR1 SGHVS, CDR2 FQNEAQ. This CDR3 has 17 amino acids. V gave up 2 bases and J gave up 0 bases, with 16 bases separating them. The CDR3 here is CASSLSLLHSSNYGYTF. In DNA, the CDR3 is TGTGCCAGCAGCTTAAGTCTCCTTCACAGTTCTAACTATGGCTACACCTTC.

The chain is built from TRBV5-5 and TRBJ1-1, with D perhaps matching TRBD1 (5 bases). There are 13 residues in the CDR3. Deletions cut 1 base from V and 3 bases from J, with 7 bases between. Germline CDR1 and CDR2: SGHKS and YYEKEE (reference sequence). CDR3 region: CASSLSGYTEAFF. The CDR3 DNA sequence: TGTGCCAGCAGCTTGTCAGGGTACACTGAAGCTTTCTTT.

This clone has a single count. The chain couples TRBV10-1 to TRBJ2-3, with D perhaps matching TRBD1 (6 bases). The CDR3 is 15 residues long. Trimming removed 2 bases from V and 5 bases from J, with 14 bases in between. Germline V gene data show CDR1 as WNHNN and CDR2 as SYGVQD (reference sequence). Here the CDR3 reads CASSEGPQGGDTQYF. The DNA of the CDR3 is TGCGCCAGCAGTGAGGGGCCACAGGGCGGAGATACGCAGTATTTT.

The rearrangement uses TRBV4-2 and TRBJ1-1; possible D gene TRBD1, 6 bases. This CDR3 has 20 amino acids. V was cut by 0 bases and J by 0 bases, with 23 bases left in between. Germline values: CDR1 LGHNA, CDR2 YNFKEQ. The CDR3 sequence is CASSQEWEQGKSGMNTEAFF. The CDR3 region has the DNA TGTGCCAGCAGCCAAGAGTGGGAACAGGGAAAAAGCGGGATGAACACTGAAGCTTTCTTT.

The chain has TRBV6-1 and TRBJ1-1, with D hard to call. Germline V gene data show CDR1 as MNHNS and CDR2 as SASEGT. The CDR3 is 13 amino acids. The germline V and J ends were trimmed by 0 bases and 5 bases, with 7 bases remaining between them. The CDR3 here is CASSEASTTEAFF. The CDR3 nucleotides are TGTGCCAGCAGTGAAGCTAGCACAACTGAAGCTTTCTTT.

This clone has just a few counts. The genes are TRBV4-1 and TRBJ1-5; D gene unclear. Trimming removed 4 bases from V and 0 bases from J, with 7 bases in between. The CDR3 is made up of 14 amino acids. In germline, CDR1 is MGHRA, CDR2 YSYEKL. The CDR3 DNA reads as TGCGCCAGCAGCCCGACTTTTAGCAATCAGCCCCAGCATTTT. It is translated as CASSPTFSNQPQHF.

V usage is TRBV5-6 and J usage is TRBJ2-7; possibly TRBD1 or TRBD2 for D (6 bases each). The CDR3 runs 13 residues. CDR1 SGHDT and CDR2 YYEEEE come from the germline V gene. V lost 3 bases and J lost 6, with 13 bases in between. The CDR3 DNA reads TGTGCCAGCAGCTGGCGGGAAGGGGGCGAGCAGTACTTC. The encoded protein is CASSWREGGEQYF.

The CDR3 spells CSAGGNEEKLFF. In DNA, the CDR3 is TGCAGCGCTGGTGGGAATGAAGAAAAACTGTTTTTT. This chain joins TRBV29-1 and TRBJ1-4; no firm D call. V gave up 7 bases and J gave up 8 bases, with 14 bases separating them. The CDR3 consists of 12 residues. Germline lookup yields CDR1 SQVTM and CDR2 ANQGSEA.

The genes are TRBV27 and TRBJ1-2; 7 bases are a match to TRBD1. The CDR3 loop spans 13 amino acids. Germline-derived CDR1 and CDR2 are MNHEY and SMNVEV (reference sequence). The V segment lost 2 bases and the J segment 7 bases; nucleotides outside the gene matches: 4. The CDR3 DNA is TGTGCCAGCAGTTTAATAGGGGGCTTTGGCTACACCTTC. Protein sequence: CASSLIGGFGYTF.

The rearrangement uses TRBV6-6 and TRBJ2-1; 11 nucleotides match TRBD2. Germline trimming cut 3 bases from V and 8 bases from J; bases unmatched to any gene: 6. The germline V gene has CDR1 MNHNY and CDR2 SVGAGI (reference sequence). The CDR3 runs to 15 residues. The CDR3 sequence is CASSYMTSGVYEQFF. Here the CDR3 DNA reads TGTGCCAGCAGTTATATGACTAGCGGGGTCTATGAGCAGTTCTTC.

J is TRBJ1-3 and V is TRBV28; 9 bases are shared with TRBD1. The CDR3 consists of 13 residues. V lost 6 bases and J lost 3; bases outside the gene matches: 0. Germline values: CDR1 MDHEN, CDR2 SYDVKM. The CDR3 coding sequence is TGTGCCAGCAGGGACAGGGGTGGAAACACCATATATTTT. Translation: CASRDRGGNTIYF.

Notes on this clone: Distinct nucleotide sequences in the sample also encode this CDR3. V usage is TRBV28 and J usage is TRBJ2-2, with D unclear. The CDR3 is made up of 14 amino acids. V lost 1 base and J 1 base, leaving 4 bases between the germline ends. CDR1 and CDR2 from the germline V gene are MDHEN and SYDVKM. Written as DNA, the CDR3 is TGTGCCAGCAGTTTATCAGGGAACACCGGGGAGCTGTTTTTT. Its translation: CASSLSGNTGELFF.

The J gene is TRBJ1-2, the V gene TRBV9, with 9 nucleotides matching TRBD1. The junction had 16 bases not matched to a gene; V was cut back by 3 bases and J by 4 bases. Germline V gives CDR1 SGDLS, CDR2 YYNGEE. This CDR3 has 18 residues. CDR3 residues: CASSGNTGTGTQGYGYTF. In DNA form, the CDR3 reads TGTGCCAGCAGCGGAAATACCGGGACAGGGACTCAGGGCTATGGCTACACCTTC.

In nucleotides, the CDR3 is TGTGCCAGCAGCCTGGGACAGGGCTTAAACAATGAGCAGTTCTTC. It yields the protein CASSLGQGLNNEQFF. The V gene is TRBV13, the J gene TRBJ2-1; TRBD1 agrees at 9 bases. Trimming at V came to 5 bases and at J to 5 bases, leaving 7 bases not matched to a gene. Germline assignment: CDR1 PRHDT and CDR2 FYEKMQ (reference sequence). This CDR3 has 15 amino acids.

The CDR3 DNA is TGTGCCAGCAGCTTAGGAGATAACTATGGCTACACCTTC. This codes for CASSLGDNYGYTF. The rearrangement joins TRBV7-6 to TRBJ1-2, with unresolved D. With 1 base removed from V and 1 base from J, the gap between germline ends came to 4 bases. CDR1 and CDR2 from the germline V gene are SGHVS and FNYEAQ. CDR3 length equals 13 residues.